Presented here are 24 T cell receptor beta chains from one specimen sequenced in a study of beta chain features in type 1 diabetes. Since all of the isolated RNA was reverse transcribed, expressed TCRB transcripts were what got sequenced. Repertoires were generated with immunoSEQ multiplex PCR, while TCRdb's copy carries only in-frame clones and drops some. The table has about 180,000 clones, roughly an eighth seen once. Sequencing was performed on central memory CD4+ T cells from blood. The receptors originated from a woman under 30 in good health.

This clone was counted a few times. The rearrangement links TRBV29-1 to TRBJ2-3, with D perhaps TRBD2 (5 bases). Trimming cost V 3 bases and J 0 bases, with 13 bases left between them. CDR1 and CDR2 from the germline V gene are SQVTM and ANQGSEA. The CDR3 contains 15 residues. The CDR3 nucleotides are TGCAGCGTTGAGGGAGATACCTCTAGCACAGATACGCAGTATTTT. It specifies CSVEGDTSSTDTQYF.

This clone was counted between two and nine times. The chain employs TRBV6-5 and TRBJ1-2; TRBD1 aligns across 10 bases. CDR1 and CDR2 (germline): MNHEY, SVGAGI. This CDR3 comprises 14 residues. The junction had 6 bases not matched to a gene; V was cut back by 6 bases and J by 5 bases. The chain's CDR3 is CASRVTGGSYGYTF. DNA of the CDR3: TGTGCCAGCAGAGTGACAGGGGGCAGTTATGGCTACACCTTC.

V usage is TRBV7-9 and J usage is TRBJ1-2; D might be TRBD1 (5 bases). This CDR3 region has 15 residues. Germline CDR1 and CDR2: SEHNR and FQNEAQ (reference sequence). The ends were cut back, 5 bases at V and 4 bases at J, with 17 bases in the middle. The CDR3 region has the DNA TGTGCCAGCAGCGCACGATCCGGGACTGTCTATGGCTACACCTTC. The encoded protein is CASSARSGTVYGYTF.

This clone was detected a few times. V and J are TRBV29-1 and TRBJ1-4, with 9 bases aligning to TRBD1. This CDR3 is 13 amino acids long. Per the germline V gene, CDR1 is SQVTM and CDR2 is ANQGSEA. Losses at the gene ends were 7 bases for V and 8 bases for J; bases not matched to a gene: 8. For the CDR3, the DNA is TGCAGCGCGGCCGGGACAGGGCAAGAAAAACTGTTTTTT. Protein: CSAAGTGQEKLFF.

The V and J genes are TRBV7-9 and TRBJ1-5; no firm D call. The CDR3 loop spans 13 amino acids. Germline CDR1 is SEHNR and CDR2 is FQNEAQ (reference sequence). V shed 5 bases and J shed 4 bases, with 9 bases lying between them. DNA of the CDR3: TGTGCCAGCAGCCTTGGGGAGAATCAGCCCCAGCATTTT. It encodes CASSLGENQPQHF.

This clone was observed a handful of times. The chain combines TRBV28 with TRBJ2-1; D may be TRBD2 (5 bases). The length of the CDR3 is 15 residues. V was clipped by 1 base and J by 6 bases, with 13 bases between them. Germline-derived CDR1 and CDR2 are MDHEN and SYDVKM. CDR3 residues: CASSLLTRAGNEQFF. The CDR3 DNA sequence: TGTGCCAGCAGTTTATTAACCCGCGCGGGCAATGAGCAGTTCTTC.

This clone has only a few counts. The chain joins TRBV5-1 to TRBJ2-2; 7 positions match TRBD1. The CDR3 extends over 13 amino acids. Germline V gene lookup returns CDR1 SGHRS and CDR2 YFSETQ. V was pared by 2 bases and J by 9 bases, with 4 bases of the junction left unmatched. The CDR3 protein is CASSFEGARELFF. CDR3 DNA: TGCGCCAGCAGCTTTGAGGGGGCGAGGGAGCTGTTTTTT.

This clone was detected only a few times. The rearrangement uses TRBV6-5 and TRBJ2-5; D is undetermined. The CDR3 totals 12 residues. V was pared by 5 bases and J by 2 bases, with 6 bases between. Germline CDR1 is MNHEY and CDR2 is SVGAGI. The CDR3 here is CASSRLQETQYF. CDR3 nucleotides: TGTGCCAGCAGTCGACTGCAAGAGACCCAGTACTTC.

J is TRBJ2-7 and V is TRBV29-1; 8 bases align to TRBD1. V lost 3 bases and J lost 3; bases outside the gene matches: 4. This CDR3 is 13 amino acids long. The germline V gene has CDR1 SQVTM and CDR2 ANQGSEA. The CDR3 protein is CSVDAGGHYEQYF. CDR3 coding DNA: TGCAGCGTTGATGCAGGGGGCCACTACGAGCAGTACTTC.

This rearrangement joins TRBV29-1 to TRBJ2-6, with D perhaps matching TRBD2 (6 bases). CDR3 length: 15 residues. CDR1 and CDR2 (germline): SQVTM, ANQGSEA. V lost 8 bases and J 0 bases, leaving 14 bases between the germline ends. The CDR3 DNA is TGCAGCACCAACGGCGGGGACTCTGGGGCCAACGTCCTGACTTTC. Translation: CSTNGGDSGANVLTF. Full variable domain (missing parts from reference TRBV29-1 and TRBJ2-6): SAVISQKPSRDICQRGTSLTIQCQVDSQVTMMFWYRQQPGQSLTLIATANQGSEATYESGFVIDKFPISRPNLTFSTLTVSNMSPEDSSIYLCSTNGGDSGANVLTFGAGSRLTVL.

This clone was counted a few times. Other DNA sequences from this sample encode an identical CDR3 as well. The chain is built from TRBV5-1 and TRBJ1-2; 8 nucleotides match TRBD1. Germline CDR1 and CDR2: SGHRS and YFSETQ. The J segment lost 5 bases and the V segment lost 0 bases, leaving 3 bases of the junction unmatched. The CDR3 has 14 amino acids. DNA for the CDR3: TGCGCCAGCAGCTTGGGGACAGGGACATATGGCTACACCTTC. It translates to CASSLGTGTYGYTF.

The chain is built from TRBV30 and TRBJ1-1; no reliable D call. Germline loops: CDR1 GTSNPN, CDR2 SVGIG (reference sequence). The CDR3 has 13 amino acids. The V end was cut by 3 bases, the J end by 8 bases, with 16 bases between. The chain's CDR3 is CAWRTYGDGEAFF. DNA of the CDR3: TGTGCCTGGAGGACCTACGGGGATGGGGAAGCTTTCTTT.

This clone was counted a few times. This sequence joins TRBV29-1 and TRBJ1-5; no clear D. Trimming left V 4 bases short and J 3 bases short, with 10 bases between. Germline CDR1 and CDR2: SQVTM and ANQGSEA. The CDR3 is 13 amino acids. This chain's CDR3 is CSVADNPNQPQHF. DNA for the CDR3: TGCAGCGTTGCCGACAACCCCAATCAGCCCCAGCATTTT.

Note on this clone: The identical CDR3 is also encoded by other nucleotide sequences in the sample. The chain uses TRBV29-1 and TRBJ2-7; the match to TRBD1 covers 7 bases. This CDR3 is built from 12 residues. V was clipped by 5 bases and J by 1 base; unmatched bases: 2. Germline CDR1 reads SQVTM; CDR2 reads ANQGSEA. CDR3 residues: CSVHRGSYEQYF. The DNA of the CDR3 is TGCAGCGTTCACAGGGGATCCTACGAGCAGTACTTC.

The chain recombines TRBV11-2 with TRBJ2-4, with TRBD1 identical over 7 bases. The J segment lost 9 bases and the V segment lost 3 bases, leaving 8 bases of the junction unmatched. The CDR3 sequence is 14 residues long. Germline V CDR1 and CDR2: SGHAT, FQNNGV. The CDR3 DNA is TGTGCCAGCAGCTTTGACAGGGATGGAGGCATTCAGTACTTC. As protein: CASSFDRDGGIQYF. The full variable domain, in which reference TRBV11-2 and TRBJ2-4 provide the parts outside the CDR3, is EAGVAQSPRYKIIEKRQSVAFWCNPISGHATLYWYQQILGQGPKLLIQFQNNGVVDDSQLPKDRFSAERLKGVDSTLKIQPAKLEDSAVYLCASSFDRDGGIQYFGAGTRLSVL.

This clone occurred a few times. The rearrangement uses TRBV29-1 and TRBJ2-3, with unresolved D. The germline V gene encodes CDR1 SQVTM and CDR2 ANQGSEA. Trimming removed 3 bases from V and 0 bases from J, with 7 bases in between. CDR3 length equals 13 residues. The CDR3 bases are TGCAGCGTTGATTCCGGTAGCACAGATACGCAGTATTTT. Encoded protein: CSVDSGSTDTQYF.

This chain links TRBV29-1 with TRBJ2-3; the match to TRBD2 covers 8 bases. The CDR3 length is 14 residues. Germline CDR1 is SQVTM and CDR2 is ANQGSEA. Trimming cost V 3 bases and J 5 bases; bases outside gene matches: 7. CDR3 protein: CSVEGPGGVDTQYF. The CDR3 DNA is TGCAGCGTTGAGGGGCCGGGAGGGGTAGATACGCAGTATTTT.

In this sample, this clone turned up a few times. The CDR3 DNA reads as TGCAGCGTCGTGGGACTTTCATTCTCCTACGAGCAGTACTTC. Translating gives CSVVGLSFSYEQYF. V and J are TRBV29-1 and TRBJ2-7, with D tentatively TRBD2 (6 bases). Germline-derived CDR1 and CDR2 are SQVTM and ANQGSEA. V lost 6 bases, J lost 0 bases, and 15 bases lay in between. The CDR3 has 14 amino acids.

This clone was seen repeatedly, ten times or more. The chain employs TRBV29-1 and TRBJ2-1, with D maybe TRBD2 (6 bases). Trimming cost V 6 bases and J 9 bases, with 21 bases left between them. The CDR3 is 14 residues long. From germline, CDR1 is SQVTM and CDR2 ANQGSEA. This CDR3 reads CSVAGTQKGTEQFF. In DNA form, the CDR3 reads TGCAGCGTGGCCGGGACTCAAAAAGGTACTGAGCAGTTCTTC.

This chain uses TRBV28 with TRBJ2-7, with D tentatively TRBD1 (6 bases). This CDR3 comprises 12 residues. With 7 bases removed from V and 3 bases from J, the gap between germline ends came to 10 bases. The germline CDR1 and CDR2 sequences are MDHEN and SYDVKM. In DNA form, the CDR3 reads TGTGCCAGCAACAGGGAGAGCTACGAGCAGTACTTC. It specifies CASNRESYEQYF.

The gene calls are TRBV7-3 and TRBJ2-5; 8 bases align to TRBD1. The ends lost 4 bases at V and 4 bases at J; junction bases unmatched: 8. The germline V gene has CDR1 SGHTA and CDR2 FQGTGA. This CDR3 comprises 15 residues. CDR3 coding DNA: TGTGCCAGCAGCTCCGCCCAGGGGGCGGGAGAGACCCAGTACTTC. It is translated as CASSSAQGAGETQYF.

There are a few counts of this clone. J is TRBJ1-1 and V is TRBV29-1; possibly TRBD1 for D (6 bases). This CDR3 contains 16 residues. The ends were cut back, 4 bases at V and 0 bases at J, with 18 bases in the middle. Germline V gene lookup returns CDR1 SQVTM and CDR2 ANQGSEA. CDR3 bases: TGCAGCGTTGCGGACAGCGGAAAAGGGATGAACACTGAAGCTTTCTTT. Translated: CSVADSGKGMNTEAFF.

This clone was counted between two and nine times. The chain couples TRBV18 to TRBJ1-3; 10 bases agree with TRBD1. J was trimmed by 4 bases and V by 4 bases; bases with no gene match: 7. The CDR3 is 16 residues long. Germline V lookup: CDR1 KGHSH, CDR2 LQKENI. CDR3 residues: CASSLEGQGTGNTIYF. CDR3 coding DNA: TGTGCCAGCTCACTTGAGGGACAGGGGACCGGAAACACCATATATTTT. Looking up the rest from reference TRBV18 and TRBJ1-3 gives the full variable domain: NAGVMQNPRHLVRRRGQEARLRCSPMKGHSHVYWYRQLPEEGLKFMVYLQKENIIDESGMPKERFSAEFPKEGPSILRIQQVVRGDSAAYFCASSLEGQGTGNTIYFGEGSWLTVV.

This clone was detected a few times. The chain has TRBV28 and TRBJ2-1; TRBD2 matches at 11 bases. V shed 4 bases and J 6 bases; nucleotides not matched to a gene: 8. CDR3 length equals 16 residues. In germline, CDR1 is MDHEN, CDR2 SYDVKM. The CDR3 region has the DNA TGTGCCAGCAGTTCCCCAGCTAGCGGGAGGCCCAATGAGCAGTTCTTC. It translates to CASSSPASGRPNEQFF. Supplemented by reference TRBV28 and TRBJ2-1, the full variable domain reads DVKVTQSSRYLVKRTGEKVFLECVQDMDHENMFWYRQDPGLGLRLIYFSYDVKMKEKGDIPEGYSVSREKKERFSLILESASTNQTSMYLCASSSPASGRPNEQFFGPGTRLTVL.